The following is a TCR beta chain sequence with its context. Its antigen remains unknown. This sample is part of a study of a mutant IDH1 vaccine in newly diagnosed glioma. Overall study context: Treated patients showed a male proportion of approximately 60%, a female proportion of approximately 38%, and a mean age of around 40 years. Whole-study findings and limits: Changes in the top peripheral T cell clonotypes seemingly had no bearing on pseudoprogression.

From germline, CDR1 is WSHSY and CDR2 SAAADI. Trimming took off 1 base at V and 6 bases at J, with 12 bases between the two ends. This CDR3 region has 15 residues. Time point in this sample: week 5, during vaccination. With topical imiquimod, each dose of the vaccine consisted of 300 ug of mutant IDH1 20-mer peptide. New WHO grade 3 or 4 IDH1-mutant, ATRX-lost astrocytomas were present in all donors. Here immunoSEQ multiplex PCR was the method, and the copy in TCRdb shows in-frame clones only, minus some. The data hold around 46,000 clones, with about 77% observed a single time. The V and J genes are TRBV10-2 and TRBJ2-2; D is possibly TRBD1 (5 bases). This TCR came from a man aged 45-65 years with glioma. The sequences come from PBMCs, collected from a glioma patient whose treatment included an IDH1 peptide vaccine. The CDR3 DNA reads TGCGCCAGCAGTGAGTTCGAAGGGGCCGCCGGGGAGCTGTTTTTT. Translating gives CASSEFEGAAGELFF.